A selection of T cell receptor beta chains follows, all from one sample in a study of vaccination effects on CD4 cells after COVID-19. No antigen has been identified for these receptors. Clones were sequenced by immunoSEQ multiplex PCR, and TCRdb holds only the in-frame ones, with some missing. Of tens of thousands of clones detected, about four fifths appear once; the ten largest clones hold approximately 2.9%. The starting material was CD4+ T cells from PBMCs cultured without peptide, obtained before COVID-19 vaccination. These receptors were obtained from a human donor who received a COVID-19 vaccine. CDR3s include the opening cysteine and the closing phenylalanine or tryptophan. Each record gives: CDR3 length, J gene, clone size, D gene, V gene, CDR3 protein, CDR3 DNA. D genes are given only for firm matches. Size tells how often a clone was seen (once, few, many) or the class of an expanded clone, and some rows leave it out.

cdr3_length: 13
j_call: TRBJ1-2
clone_size: .
d_call: TRBD1
v_call: TRBV6-5
cdr3_aa: CASRGGPLYGYTF
cdr3_nt: TGTGCCAGCAGAGGGGGCCCGCTCTATGGCTACACCTTC

cdr3_length: 12
j_call: TRBJ2-3
clone_size: .
d_call: .
v_call: TRBV29-1
cdr3_aa: CSVEDGPDTQYF
cdr3_nt: TGCAGCGTTGAAGACGGGCCAGATACGCAGTATTTT

cdr3_length: 15
j_call: TRBJ2-7
clone_size: .
d_call: TRBD2
v_call: TRBV5-1
cdr3_aa: CASSYGLAGTYEQYF
cdr3_nt: TGCGCCAGCAGTTACGGACTAGCGGGGACCTACGAGCAGTACTTC

cdr3_length: 16
j_call: TRBJ2-2
clone_size: .
d_call: TRBD1
v_call: TRBV19
cdr3_aa: CASSIGTGGLTGELFF
cdr3_nt: TGTGCCAGTAGTATAGGGACAGGGGGCTTGACCGGGGAGCTGTTTTTT

cdr3_length: 16
j_call: TRBJ1-6
clone_size: .
d_call: .
v_call: TRBV7-2
cdr3_aa: CASSLTGTAYNSPLHF
cdr3_nt: TGTGCCAGCAGCCTTACCGGGACGGCTTATAATTCACCCCTCCACTTT

cdr3_length: 14
j_call: TRBJ1-2
clone_size: .
d_call: .
v_call: TRBV2
cdr3_aa: CASSRDGGGHGYTF
cdr3_nt: TGTGCCAGCAGCAGGGACGGAGGAGGGCATGGCTACACCTTC

cdr3_length: 12
j_call: TRBJ1-2
clone_size: few
d_call: .
v_call: TRBV25-1
cdr3_aa: CASSDFSYGYTF
cdr3_nt: TGTGCCAGCAGTGACTTCAGCTATGGCTACACCTTC

cdr3_length: 16
j_call: TRBJ2-3
clone_size: few
d_call: TRBD2
v_call: TRBV5-1
cdr3_aa: CASSSGLAGGRDTQYF
cdr3_nt: TGCGCCAGCAGCTCGGGACTAGCGGGGGGCAGAGATACGCAGTATTTT

cdr3_length: 14
j_call: TRBJ1-6
clone_size: .
d_call: .
v_call: TRBV7-2
cdr3_aa: CASSLHGKVAPLHF
cdr3_nt: TGTGCCAGCAGCTTACACGGGAAAGTAGCACCCCTCCACTTT

cdr3_length: 12
j_call: TRBJ2-5
clone_size: few
d_call: .
v_call: TRBV14
cdr3_aa: CASSPNWETQYF
cdr3_nt: TGTGCCAGCAGCCCGAATTGGGAGACCCAGTACTTC

cdr3_length: 16
j_call: TRBJ2-3
clone_size: .
d_call: TRBD2
v_call: TRBV6-2/TRBV6-3
cdr3_aa: CASSYASGGAGDTQYF
cdr3_nt: TGTGCCAGCAGTTACGCCAGCGGGGGGGCCGGAGATACGCAGTATTTT

cdr3_length: 15
j_call: TRBJ1-6
clone_size: .
d_call: TRBD1
v_call: TRBV6-5
cdr3_aa: CASRPGTGGGSPLHF
cdr3_nt: TGTGCCAGCAGACCAGGGACAGGGGGGGGTTCACCCCTCCACTTT

cdr3_length: 15
j_call: TRBJ2-3
clone_size: few
d_call: .
v_call: TRBV9
cdr3_aa: CASSVAVSGADTQYF
cdr3_nt: TGTGCCAGCAGCGTAGCTGTGTCGGGCGCAGATACGCAGTATTTT

cdr3_length: 15
j_call: TRBJ1-1
clone_size: .
d_call: .
v_call: TRBV5-6
cdr3_aa: CASSLEGRKNTEAFF
cdr3_nt: TGTGCCAGCAGCTTGGAGGGTCGGAAGAACACTGAAGCTTTCTTT

cdr3_length: 14
j_call: TRBJ1-2
clone_size: .
d_call: TRBD1
v_call: TRBV9
cdr3_aa: CASSVGQGQHGYTF
cdr3_nt: TGTGCCAGCAGCGTTGGACAGGGTCAACATGGCTACACCTTC

cdr3_length: 13
j_call: TRBJ2-5
clone_size: .
d_call: .
v_call: TRBV3-1/TRBV3-2
cdr3_aa: CASSPTGLETQYF
cdr3_nt: TGTGCCAGCAGCCCAACAGGGCTGGAGACCCAGTACTTC

cdr3_length: 15
j_call: TRBJ2-7
clone_size: .
d_call: TRBD2
v_call: TRBV15
cdr3_aa: CATSLGREGLYEQYF
cdr3_nt: TGTGCCACCAGTCTTGGGCGGGAGGGCCTGTACGAGCAGTACTTC

cdr3_length: 12
j_call: TRBJ2-7
clone_size: .
d_call: .
v_call: TRBV7-8
cdr3_aa: CASSLSSYEQYF
cdr3_nt: TGTGCCAGCAGCTTATCGTCCTACGAGCAGTACTTC

cdr3_length: 14
j_call: TRBJ1-2
clone_size: .
d_call: .
v_call: TRBV6-2/TRBV6-3
cdr3_aa: CASSYSTSSLGYTF
cdr3_nt: TGTGCCAGCAGTTACTCGACCTCGTCCCTTGGCTACACCTTC

cdr3_length: 14
j_call: TRBJ1-2
clone_size: .
d_call: .
v_call: TRBV13
cdr3_aa: CASSLGEGVDGYTF
cdr3_nt: TGTGCCAGCAGCTTAGGGGAAGGGGTGGATGGCTACACCTTC

cdr3_length: 16
j_call: TRBJ2-6
clone_size: .
d_call: .
v_call: TRBV9
cdr3_aa: CASSDPRLGGANVLTF
cdr3_nt: TGTGCCAGCAGCGATCCCCGCCTGGGCGGGGCCAACGTCCTGACTTTC

cdr3_length: 14
j_call: TRBJ2-7
clone_size: .
d_call: TRBD1
v_call: TRBV9
cdr3_aa: CASSDRQGPNEQYF
cdr3_nt: TGTGCCAGCAGCGACCGACAGGGGCCCAACGAGCAGTACTTC

cdr3_length: 13
j_call: TRBJ2-7
clone_size: once
d_call: .
v_call: TRBV5-8
cdr3_aa: CASSLVQGLEQYF
cdr3_nt: TGTGCCAGCAGCCTGGTTCAGGGATTAGAGCAGTACTTC

cdr3_length: 15
j_call: TRBJ1-5
clone_size: .
d_call: TRBD1
v_call: TRBV4-1
cdr3_aa: CASSRLQGDYQPQHF
cdr3_nt: TGCGCCAGCAGCCGGTTACAGGGGGACTATCAGCCCCAGCATTTT

cdr3_length: 13
j_call: TRBJ1-1
clone_size: .
d_call: .
v_call: TRBV7-3
cdr3_aa: CASSSQMNTEAFF
cdr3_nt: TGTGCCAGCAGCTCACAGATGAACACTGAAGCTTTCTTT

cdr3_length: 12
j_call: TRBJ1-1
clone_size: .
d_call: .
v_call: TRBV5-1
cdr3_aa: CASSSDSTEAFF
cdr3_nt: TGCGCCAGCAGCTCTGACAGCACTGAAGCTTTCTTT

cdr3_length: 14
j_call: TRBJ2-4
clone_size: .
d_call: .
v_call: TRBV9
cdr3_aa: CASSVDGTKNIQYF
cdr3_nt: TGTGCCAGCAGCGTAGACGGGACTAAAAACATTCAGTACTTC

cdr3_length: 12
j_call: TRBJ1-1
clone_size: .
d_call: .
v_call: TRBV15
cdr3_aa: CATSRAGSEAFF
cdr3_nt: TGTGCCACCAGCAGAGCCGGCAGTGAAGCTTTCTTT

cdr3_length: 15
j_call: TRBJ1-1
clone_size: .
d_call: .
v_call: TRBV7-8
cdr3_aa: CASSLLPGLNTEAFF
cdr3_nt: TGTGCCAGCAGCTTACTCCCAGGGCTGAACACTGAAGCTTTCTTT

cdr3_length: 14
j_call: TRBJ1-1
clone_size: few
d_call: .
v_call: TRBV4-2
cdr3_aa: CASSPGGKNTEAFF
cdr3_nt: TGTGCCAGCAGCCCGGGGGGAAAGAACACTGAAGCTTTCTTT

cdr3_length: 13
j_call: TRBJ2-7
clone_size: .
d_call: .
v_call: TRBV4-1
cdr3_aa: CASSQGADSEQYF
cdr3_nt: TGCGCCAGCAGCCAAGGGGCGGACAGCGAGCAGTACTTC

cdr3_length: 15
j_call: TRBJ2-1
clone_size: .
d_call: TRBD2
v_call: TRBV28
cdr3_aa: CASSLRDYVYNEQFF
cdr3_nt: TGTGCCAGCAGTTTGAGGGACTACGTCTACAATGAGCAGTTCTTC

cdr3_length: 15
j_call: TRBJ2-7
clone_size: .
d_call: .
v_call: TRBV3-1/TRBV3-2
cdr3_aa: CASSQGAISSYEQYF
cdr3_nt: TGTGCCAGCAGCCAAGGCGCCATCAGCTCCTACGAGCAGTACTTC

cdr3_length: 13
j_call: TRBJ1-1
clone_size: .
d_call: .
v_call: TRBV6-5
cdr3_aa: CASSYAGRYEAFF
cdr3_nt: TGTGCCAGCAGTTACGCAGGTCGGTATGAAGCTTTCTTT

cdr3_length: 13
j_call: TRBJ1-2
clone_size: .
d_call: .
v_call: TRBV6-2/TRBV6-3
cdr3_aa: CASSYGADYGYTF
cdr3_nt: TGTGCCAGCAGTTACGGGGCGGATTATGGCTACACCTTC

cdr3_length: 11
j_call: TRBJ1-2
clone_size: .
d_call: .
v_call: TRBV10-3
cdr3_aa: CAISDNYGYTF
cdr3_nt: TGTGCCATCAGTGACAACTATGGCTACACCTTC